This TCR beta chain was retrieved from a study of blood T cell repertoires in COVID-19. Whole-study context: The study drew acute and convalescent COVID-19 samples from the United States, Italy and Spain. T cells, B-cell-depleted T cells, or PBMCs supplied cDNA or gDNA.

As processed by the authors: Amplifying reference gene primers gave estimates of nucleated cell counts. Repertoires were generated with immunoSEQ multiplex PCR, while TCRdb's copy carries only in-frame clones and drops some. That table gives V, J and clone size, and the DNA gave D and trimming. Of about 23,000 clones in the sample, 94% were seen once. Trimming left V 6 bases short and J 8 bases short, with 16 bases between. The CDR3 has 14 amino acids. Germline loops: CDR1 SEHNR, CDR2 FQNEAQ (reference sequence). Specimen: peripheral blood. The rearrangement links TRBV7-9 to TRBJ2-2; D perhaps matches TRBD1 (5 bases). The sequence was collected from a woman between 45 and 65 years old with active COVID-19. Here the CDR3 DNA reads TGTGCCAGCAGGGCCGATGACAGATGGGGGGAGCTGTTTTTT. It encodes CASRADDRWGELFF.